One sample yielded the 20 T cell receptor beta chains listed below, sequenced in a study of blood T cell repertoires in COVID-19. Libraries were prepared by immunoSEQ multiplex PCR; TCRdb keeps only in-frame clonotypes and omits some of them. This sample has fewer than 450,000 clones; around 90% occur once, and the top ten carry roughly 2%. Sequencing was done on a sample of PBMCs or T cells enriched from blood (not recorded which). These receptor sequences come from a woman aged 40 to 50 with acute COVID-19.

The V call is TRBV29-1, the J call TRBJ2-3; 14 bases fit TRBD2. Looked up from germline, CDR1 is SQVTM and CDR2 is ANQGSEA. The CDR3 sequence is 14 residues long. The V and J ends lost 6 bases and 1 base, in that order; junction bases with no gene match: 0. The CDR3 loop reads CSVGLAGGTDTQYF. The CDR3 nucleotides read TGCAGCGTGGGACTAGCGGGGGGCACAGATACGCAGTATTTT.

The chain recombines TRBV7-8 with TRBJ2-1; 8 nucleotides match TRBD2. With 2 bases clipped from V and 8 bases from J, the junction kept 14 bases outside the gene matches. The CDR3 is 17 amino acids. The germline CDR1 and CDR2 sequences are SGHVS and FQNEAQ. The CDR3 DNA reads as TGTGCCAGCAGCTTAATTTTAGCGGGGACCCCGGGCCATGAGCAGTTCTTC. Amino acids: CASSLILAGTPGHEQFF.

This chain links TRBV25-1 with TRBJ2-7; D possibly corresponds to TRBD1 (6 bases). Trimming cost V 2 bases and J 2 bases, with 13 bases left between them. Germline V gives CDR1 MGHDK, CDR2 SYGVNS. This CDR3 region has 15 residues. The CDR3 reads CASSELGDTTYEQYF. DNA of the CDR3: TGTGCCAGCAGTGAACTTGGGGACACCACCTACGAGCAGTACTTC.

For the CDR3, the DNA is TGTGCCAGCAGTGAGAGTCCGGGAGGGGTCGCCTACAATGAGCAGTTCTTC. Translated: CASSESPGGVAYNEQFF. This rearrangement joins TRBV2 to TRBJ2-1; 8 bases line up with TRBD2. Germline CDR1 is SNHLY and CDR2 is FYNNEI. Trimming cost V 3 bases and J 2 bases; bases outside gene matches: 9. The length of the CDR3 is 17 residues.

This chain links TRBV3-1 (or the pseudogene TRBV3-2) with TRBJ1-2; no definite D call. Germline CDR1 LGHDT, CDR2 YNNKEL (reference sequence). This CDR3 is 13 amino acids long. Trimming pared 1 base from V and 8 bases from J, leaving 11 bases between. CDR3 in amino acids: CASSQGTAGGYTF. The CDR3 DNA is TGTGCCAGCAGCCAAGGGACGGCGGGAGGCTACACCTTC.

The V call is TRBV2, the J call TRBJ2-1; TRBD2 aligns across 8 bases. The junction had 14 bases not matched to a gene; V was cut back by 5 bases and J by 8 bases. The V gene's germline CDR1 is SNHLY and CDR2 FYNNEI. There are 16 residues in the CDR3. The DNA for the CDR3 is TGTGCCAGCAGTACCGGCGGACTAGCACCACCCTATGAGCAGTTCTTC. Protein sequence: CASSTGGLAPPYEQFF.

The chain links TRBV5-8 to TRBJ1-1; TRBD1 agrees at 7 bases. With V trimmed by 4 bases and J by 4 bases, 7 bases remained unmatched. The CDR3 extends over 14 amino acids. Germline V CDR1 and CDR2: SGHTS, YDEGEE. CDR3 region: CASSRGPRTTEAFF. DNA for the CDR3: TGTGCCAGCAGCAGGGGGCCACGAACCACTGAAGCTTTCTTT.

The chain links TRBV5-6 to TRBJ2-1, with D maybe TRBD2 (5 bases). The germline CDR1 and CDR2 sequences are SGHDT and YYEEEE. This CDR3 has 17 amino acids. The ends were cut back, 1 base at V and 0 bases at J, with 14 bases in the middle. The CDR3 is CASSLLRLANSYNEQFF. In nucleotides, the CDR3 is TGTGCCAGCAGCTTGCTGAGGCTAGCCAACTCCTACAATGAGCAGTTCTTC.

J is TRBJ2-7 and V is TRBV30; possibly TRBD1 for D (6 bases). Per the germline V gene, CDR1 is GTSNPN and CDR2 is SVGIG (reference sequence). V was cut by 0 bases and J by 3 bases, with 9 bases left in between. CDR3 size: 13 residues. The CDR3 loop is CAWSVGDNYEQYF. In nucleotides, the CDR3 is TGTGCCTGGAGTGTGGGGGACAACTACGAGCAGTACTTC.

As regards this clone: Relative to the germline gene, one junction end is altered; a read error may explain this. The chain joins TRBV7-9 to TRBJ1-4, with TRBD1 as a possible D gene (5 bases). CDR3 length: 13 amino acids. CDR1 and CDR2 from the germline V gene are SEHNR and FQNEAQ (reference sequence). This CDR3 reads CATSGALNEKLFF. The CDR3 DNA reads TGCGCCACTTCTGGGGCGCTTAATGAAAAACTGTTTTTT.

This chain uses TRBV5-6 with TRBJ2-6, with TRBD2 identical over 7 bases. The CDR3 has 18 residues. With 1 base clipped from V and 2 bases from J, the junction kept 9 bases outside the gene matches. The germline CDR1 and CDR2 sequences are SGHDT and YYEEEE. The CDR3 loop reads CASSLPGGWTTGANVLTF. The CDR3 DNA sequence: TGTGCCAGCAGCTTGCCGGGAGGTTGGACTACTGGGGCCAACGTCCTGACTTTC.

V gene TRBV3-1 (or the pseudogene TRBV3-2) combines with J gene TRBJ1-1; D is unresolved. V was cut by 4 bases and J by 1 base, with 7 bases left in between. The CDR3 consists of 13 residues. The germline CDR1 and CDR2 sequences are LGHDT and YNNKEL (reference sequence). CDR3 in DNA: TGTGCCAGCAGCCTAAGTAGGAACACTGAAGCTTTCTTT. Its protein product is CASSLSRNTEAFF.

The chain carries TRBV6-5 and TRBJ2-1, with TRBD1 matching 8 bases. The CDR3 has 14 amino acids. Germline V gives CDR1 MNHEY, CDR2 SVGAGI. Unmatched junction bases numbered 6, after V lost 7 bases and J lost 4 bases. CDR3 protein: CASTPRGQYNEQFF. For the CDR3, the DNA is TGTGCCAGCACCCCCAGGGGGCAATACAATGAGCAGTTCTTC.

DNA of the CDR3: TGCAGTGCTAGTCCGGGGGAAGAGACCCAGTACTTC. Its translation is CSASPGEETQYF. The V call is TRBV20-1, the J call TRBJ2-5, with D perhaps TRBD2 (6 bases). Germline V lookup: CDR1 DFQATT, CDR2 SNEGSKA (reference sequence). This CDR3 has 12 residues. Between the trimmed V and J ends, which lost 3 bases and 3 bases, there was a span of 8 bases.

The V and J genes are TRBV18 and TRBJ1-4; unclear D gene. The CDR3 spans 16 residues. Germline V gene lookup returns CDR1 KGHSH and CDR2 LQKENI. V was cut by 3 bases and J by 6 bases, with 17 bases left in between. The CDR3 is CASSPSLGREDEKLFF. CDR3 nucleotides: TGTGCCAGCTCACCTTCATTAGGGAGAGAGGATGAAAAACTGTTTTTT.

The gene calls are TRBV6-1 and TRBJ2-7, with 13 bases fitting TRBD2. Trimming cost V 4 bases and J 3 bases; bases outside gene matches: 9. Germline loops: CDR1 MNHNS, CDR2 SASEGT. This CDR3 has 17 residues. CDR3 sequence (DNA): TGTGCCAGCAGTGGGACCGGACTAGCGGGGGTCCGCTACGAGCAGTACTTC. Protein sequence: CASSGTGLAGVRYEQYF.

This clone was observed a handful of times. The chain joins TRBV6-6 to TRBJ2-7; maybe TRBD2 (5 bases). Germline CDR1 and CDR2: MNHNY and SVGAGI (reference sequence). Between the trimmed V and J ends, which lost 6 bases and 7 bases, there was a span of 19 bases. CDR3 length: 14 residues. The CDR3 DNA sequence: TGTGCCAGCAGACCTAGACTACCCCTCGTGGAGCAGTACTTC. Protein product: CASRPRLPLVEQYF.

The rearrangement joins TRBV7-9 to TRBJ1-5; D uncertain. The CDR3 consists of 14 residues. Germline CDR1 is SEHNR and CDR2 is FQNEAQ (reference sequence). V gave up 5 bases and J gave up 0 bases, with 8 bases separating them. The CDR3 region has the DNA TGTGCCAGCAGCCCCCCGGGTAGCAATCAGCCCCAGCATTTT. As protein: CASSPPGSNQPQHF.

The J gene is TRBJ1-2, the V gene TRBV25-1, with D unclear. Trimming took off 4 bases at V and 2 bases at J, with 17 bases between the two ends. Germline CDR1 is MGHDK and CDR2 is SYGVNS. The CDR3 covers 16 residues. CDR3 region: CASSATWGAANYGYTF. DNA for the CDR3: TGTGCCAGCAGTGCAACTTGGGGAGCGGCAAACTATGGCTACACCTTC.

This clone was observed a handful of times. The chain carries TRBV5-8 and TRBJ1-2, with TRBD1 identical over 7 bases. The CDR3 loop spans 16 amino acids. Germline V gives CDR1 SGHTS, CDR2 YDEGEE. With V trimmed by 0 bases and J by 6 bases, 11 bases remained unmatched. For the CDR3, the DNA is TGTGCCAGCAGCTTGGCGATAGACAGGGTAGTAAATGGCTACACCTTC. This encodes CASSLAIDRVVNGYTF. Based on the CDR3 plus reference TRBV5-8 and TRBJ1-2, the full variable domain is EAGVTQSPTHLIKTRGQQATLRCSPISGHTSVYWYQQALGLGLQFLLWYDEGEERNRGNFPPRFSGRQFPNYSSELNVNALELEDSALYLCASSLAIDRVVNGYTFGSGTRLTVV.